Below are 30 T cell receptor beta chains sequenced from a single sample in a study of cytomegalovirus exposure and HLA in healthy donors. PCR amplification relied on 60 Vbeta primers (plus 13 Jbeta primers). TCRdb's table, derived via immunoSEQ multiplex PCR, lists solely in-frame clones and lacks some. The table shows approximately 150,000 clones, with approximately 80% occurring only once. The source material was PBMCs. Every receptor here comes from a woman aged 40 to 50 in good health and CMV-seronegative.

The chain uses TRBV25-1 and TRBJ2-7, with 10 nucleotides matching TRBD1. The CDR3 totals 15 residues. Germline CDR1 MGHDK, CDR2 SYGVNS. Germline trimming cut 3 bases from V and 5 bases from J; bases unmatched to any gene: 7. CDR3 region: CASSDTGTGVHEQYF. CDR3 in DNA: TGTGCCAGCAGTGATACCGGGACAGGGGTCCACGAGCAGTACTTC.

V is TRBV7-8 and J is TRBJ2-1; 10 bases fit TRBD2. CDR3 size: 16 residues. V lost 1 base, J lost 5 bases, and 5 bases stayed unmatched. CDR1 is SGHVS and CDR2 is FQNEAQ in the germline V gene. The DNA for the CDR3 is TGTGCCAGCAGCTTAGAGGCTAGCGGGAGTCACAATGAGCAGTTCTTC. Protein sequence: CASSLEASGSHNEQFF.

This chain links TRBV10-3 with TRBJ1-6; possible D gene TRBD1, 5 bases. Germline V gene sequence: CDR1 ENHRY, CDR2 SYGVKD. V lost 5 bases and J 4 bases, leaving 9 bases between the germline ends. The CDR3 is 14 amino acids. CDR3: CAISPGDYNSPLHF. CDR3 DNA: TGTGCCATCAGTCCGGGGGATTATAATTCACCCCTCCACTTT.

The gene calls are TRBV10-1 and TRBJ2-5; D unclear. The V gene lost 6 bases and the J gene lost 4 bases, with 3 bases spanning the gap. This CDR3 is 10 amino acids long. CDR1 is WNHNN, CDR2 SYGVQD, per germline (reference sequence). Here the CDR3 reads CASSRETQYF. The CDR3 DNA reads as TGCGCCAGCAGCAGAGAGACCCAGTACTTC.

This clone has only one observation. The CDR3 reads CASSLGQNNSPLHF. Written as DNA, the CDR3 is TGTGCCAGCAGCTTGGGACAGAATAATTCACCCCTCCACTTT. The rearrangement joins TRBV5-4 to TRBJ1-6, with TRBD1 as a possible D gene (5 bases). The CDR3 has 14 amino acids. The V gene's germline CDR1 is SGHNT and CDR2 YYREEE (reference sequence). V lost 0 bases and J lost 5, with 6 bases in between.

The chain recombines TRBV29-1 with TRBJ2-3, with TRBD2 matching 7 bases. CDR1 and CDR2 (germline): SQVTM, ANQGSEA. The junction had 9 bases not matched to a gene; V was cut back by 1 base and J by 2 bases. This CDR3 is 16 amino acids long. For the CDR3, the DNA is TGCAGCGTTGAAGTGATGGCGGGAGCTTTCACAGATACGCAGTATTTT. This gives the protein CSVEVMAGAFTDTQYF.

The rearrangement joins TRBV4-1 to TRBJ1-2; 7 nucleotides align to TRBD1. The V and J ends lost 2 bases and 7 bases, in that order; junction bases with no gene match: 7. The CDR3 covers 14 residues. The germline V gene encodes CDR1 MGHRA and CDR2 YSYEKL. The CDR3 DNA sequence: TGCGCCAGCAGCCAACAAACAGGGGTGGGTGGCTACACCTTC. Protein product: CASSQQTGVGGYTF.

The CDR3 sequence is CASGLGGANIQYF. The DNA for the CDR3 is TGTGCCAGCGGACTTGGCGGGGCCAACATTCAGTACTTC. The V call is TRBV6-1, the J call TRBJ2-4; D is possibly TRBD2 (6 bases). CDR1 and CDR2 (germline): MNHNS, SASEGT. The CDR3 is 13 residues long. The V and J ends lost 8 bases and 7 bases respectively, with 15 bases between them.

The chain's CDR3 is CASSPAPGSGNTIYF. CDR3 in DNA: TGTGCCAGCAGCCCTGCCCCGGGATCTGGAAACACCATATATTTT. The V and J genes are TRBV5-5 and TRBJ1-3; D call uncertain. The CDR3 consists of 15 residues. Trimming removed 4 bases at V and 1 base at J, with 12 bases between. The germline V gene encodes CDR1 SGHKS and CDR2 YYEKEE (reference sequence).

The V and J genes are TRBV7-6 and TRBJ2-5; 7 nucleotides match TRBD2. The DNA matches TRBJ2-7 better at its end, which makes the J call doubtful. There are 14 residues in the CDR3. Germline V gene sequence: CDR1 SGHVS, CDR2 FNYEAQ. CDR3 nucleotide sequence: TGTGCCAGCAGCCCCGGGGAGGGCATTGACGAGCAGTACTTC. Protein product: CASSPGEGIDEQYF.

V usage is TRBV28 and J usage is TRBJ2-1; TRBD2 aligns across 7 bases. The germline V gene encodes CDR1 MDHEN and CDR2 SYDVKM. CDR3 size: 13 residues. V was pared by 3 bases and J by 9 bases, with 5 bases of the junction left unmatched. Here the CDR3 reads CASSFAGAGEQFF. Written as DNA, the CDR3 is TGTGCCAGCAGTTTCGCGGGAGCGGGTGAGCAGTTCTTC.

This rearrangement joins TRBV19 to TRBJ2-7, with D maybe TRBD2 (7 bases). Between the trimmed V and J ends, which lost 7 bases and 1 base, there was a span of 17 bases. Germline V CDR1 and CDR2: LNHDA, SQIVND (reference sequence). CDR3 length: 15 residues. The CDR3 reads CASNSGDYPSYEQYF. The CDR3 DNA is TGTGCCAGTAATTCAGGGGACTATCCTTCCTACGAGCAGTACTTC.

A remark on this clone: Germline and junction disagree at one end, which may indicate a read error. The CDR3 DNA follows: TGCAGCGGACGTCCAGGGTCTGGGGCCAACGGCCTGACTTTC. It is translated as CSGRPGSGANGLTF. The chain joins TRBV29-1 to TRBJ2-6; tentatively, D is TRBD1 (5 bases). Germline V lookup: CDR1 SQVTM, CDR2 ANQGSEA. The CDR3 is 14 amino acids. Full variable domain (outside the CDR3, taken from reference TRBV29-1 and TRBJ2-6): SAVISQKPSRDICQRGTSLTIQCQVDSQVTMMFWYRQQPGQSLTLIATANQGSEATYESGFVIDKFPISRPNLTFSTLTVSNMSPEDSSIYLCSGRPGSGANGLTFGAGSRLTVL.

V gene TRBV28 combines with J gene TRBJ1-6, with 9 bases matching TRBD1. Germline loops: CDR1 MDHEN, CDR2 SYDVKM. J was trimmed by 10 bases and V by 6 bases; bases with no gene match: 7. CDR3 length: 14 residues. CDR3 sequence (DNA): TGTGCCAGCAGCCTGGGACAGGGTGCCTCACCCCTCCACTTT. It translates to CASSLGQGASPLHF.

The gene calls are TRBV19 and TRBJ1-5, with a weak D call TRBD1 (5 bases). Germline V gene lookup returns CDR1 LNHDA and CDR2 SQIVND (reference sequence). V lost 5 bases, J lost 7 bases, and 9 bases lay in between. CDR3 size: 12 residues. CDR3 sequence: CASSWRGQPQHF. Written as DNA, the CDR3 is TGTGCCAGTAGTTGGAGGGGACAGCCCCAGCATTTT.

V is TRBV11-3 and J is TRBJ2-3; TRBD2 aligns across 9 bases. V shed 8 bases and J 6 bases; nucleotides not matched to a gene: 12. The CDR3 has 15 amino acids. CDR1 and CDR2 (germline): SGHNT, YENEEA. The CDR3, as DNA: TGTGCCAGCGCAGTGCGGGAGGGAGCGTCGGATACGCAGTATTTT. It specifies CASAVREGASDTQYF.

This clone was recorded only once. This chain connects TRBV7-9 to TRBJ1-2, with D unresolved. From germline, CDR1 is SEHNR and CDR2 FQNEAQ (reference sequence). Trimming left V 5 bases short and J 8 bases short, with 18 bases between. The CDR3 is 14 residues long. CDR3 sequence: CASSPSAFSEGYTF. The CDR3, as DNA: TGTGCCAGCAGCCCCTCCGCCTTTAGTGAGGGCTACACCTTC.

CDR3 in DNA: TGCAGCCTAGGTCCTAACTATGGCTACACCTTC. It encodes CSLGPNYGYTF. The chain employs TRBV29-1 and TRBJ1-2; no reliable D call. Between the trimmed V and J ends, which lost 8 bases and 0 bases, there was a span of 7 bases. The germline V gene encodes CDR1 SQVTM and CDR2 ANQGSEA. This CDR3 is built from 11 residues.

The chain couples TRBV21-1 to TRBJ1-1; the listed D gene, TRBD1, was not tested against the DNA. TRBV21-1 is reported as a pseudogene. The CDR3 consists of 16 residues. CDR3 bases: TGTGCCAGCAGCAAAGGTGGCCATCACATGAACACTGAAGCTTTCTTT. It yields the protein CASSKGGHHMNTEAFF.

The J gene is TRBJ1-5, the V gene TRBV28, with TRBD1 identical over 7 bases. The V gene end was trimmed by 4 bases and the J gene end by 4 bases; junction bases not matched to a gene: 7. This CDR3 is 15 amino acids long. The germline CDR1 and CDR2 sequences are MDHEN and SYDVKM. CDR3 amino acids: CASSSPGGGNQPQHF. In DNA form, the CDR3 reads TGTGCCAGCAGTTCCCCAGGGGGTGGGAATCAGCCCCAGCATTTT.

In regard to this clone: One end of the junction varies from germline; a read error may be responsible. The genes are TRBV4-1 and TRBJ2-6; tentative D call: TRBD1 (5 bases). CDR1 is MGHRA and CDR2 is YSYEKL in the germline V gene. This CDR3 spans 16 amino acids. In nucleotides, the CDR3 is TGCGCCAGCAGCCAAGTTCGGCTCTCTGGGGCCAACGGCCTGACTTTC. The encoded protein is CASSQVRLSGANGLTF.

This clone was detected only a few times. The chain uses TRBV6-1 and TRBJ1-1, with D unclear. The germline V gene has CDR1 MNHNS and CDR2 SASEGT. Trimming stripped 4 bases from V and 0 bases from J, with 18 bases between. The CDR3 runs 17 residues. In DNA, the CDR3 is TGTGCCAGCAGTGGAGGGCCCCACCGTGGGTTGAACACTGAAGCTTTCTTT. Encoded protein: CASSGGPHRGLNTEAFF.

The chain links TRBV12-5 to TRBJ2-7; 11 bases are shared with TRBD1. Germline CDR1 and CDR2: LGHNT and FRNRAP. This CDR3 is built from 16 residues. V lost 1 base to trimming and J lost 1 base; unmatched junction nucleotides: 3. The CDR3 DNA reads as TGTGCTAGTGGTTTGGCCGGGGACAGGGGGTCCTACGAGCAGTACTTC. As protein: CASGLAGDRGSYEQYF.

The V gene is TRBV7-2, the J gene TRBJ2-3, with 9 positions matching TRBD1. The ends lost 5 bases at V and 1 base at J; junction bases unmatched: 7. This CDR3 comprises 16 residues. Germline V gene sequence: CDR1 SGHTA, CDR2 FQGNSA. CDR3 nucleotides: TGTGCCAGCAGCCTGGGACAGGGAAAAGGCACAGATACGCAGTATTTT. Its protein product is CASSLGQGKGTDTQYF.

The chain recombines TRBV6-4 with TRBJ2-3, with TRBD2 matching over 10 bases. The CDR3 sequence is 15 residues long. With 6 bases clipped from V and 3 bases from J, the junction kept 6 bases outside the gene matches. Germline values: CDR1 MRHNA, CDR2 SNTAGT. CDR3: CASSGSGGETDTQYF. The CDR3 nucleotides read TGTGCCAGCAGCGGAAGCGGGGGGGAGACAGATACGCAGTATTTT.

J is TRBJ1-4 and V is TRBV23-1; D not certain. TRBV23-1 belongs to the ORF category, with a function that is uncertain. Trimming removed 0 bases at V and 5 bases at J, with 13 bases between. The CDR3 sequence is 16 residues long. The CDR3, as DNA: TGCGCCAGCAGTCAATCGGAGGGATCGTGGAATGAAAAACTGTTTTTT. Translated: CASSQSEGSWNEKLFF.

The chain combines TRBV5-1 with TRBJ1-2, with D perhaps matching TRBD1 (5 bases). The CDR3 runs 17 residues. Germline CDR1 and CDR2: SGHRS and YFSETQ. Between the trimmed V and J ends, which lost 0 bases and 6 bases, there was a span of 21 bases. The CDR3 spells CASSLETVVGEGNGYTF. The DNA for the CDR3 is TGCGCCAGCAGCTTGGAGACAGTAGTTGGGGAAGGAAATGGCTACACCTTC.

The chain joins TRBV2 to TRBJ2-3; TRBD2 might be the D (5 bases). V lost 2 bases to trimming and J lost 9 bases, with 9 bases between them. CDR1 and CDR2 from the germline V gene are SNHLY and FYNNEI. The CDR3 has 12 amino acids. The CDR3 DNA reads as TGTGCCAGCAGTGAATCACTAGGAACGCAGTATTTT. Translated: CASSESLGTQYF. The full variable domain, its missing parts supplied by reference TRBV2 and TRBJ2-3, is EPEVTQTPSHQVTQMGQEVILRCVPISNHLYFYWYRQILGQKVEFLVSFYNNEISEKSEIFDDQFSVERPDGSNFTLKIRSTKLEDSAMYFCASSESLGTQYFGPGTRLTVL.

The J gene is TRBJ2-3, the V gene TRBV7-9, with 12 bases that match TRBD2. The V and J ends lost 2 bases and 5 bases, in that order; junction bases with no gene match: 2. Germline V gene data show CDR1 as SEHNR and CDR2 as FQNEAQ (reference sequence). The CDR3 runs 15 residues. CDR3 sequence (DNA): TGTGCCAGCAGCTTACTAGCGGGGGGGCAAGATACGCAGTATTTT. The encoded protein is CASSLLAGGQDTQYF.

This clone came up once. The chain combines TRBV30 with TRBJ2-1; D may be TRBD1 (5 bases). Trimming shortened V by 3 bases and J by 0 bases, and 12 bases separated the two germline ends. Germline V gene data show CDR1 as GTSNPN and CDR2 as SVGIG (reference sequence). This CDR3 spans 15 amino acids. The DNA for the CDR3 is TGTGCCTGGAGCCCCGACAGAACCTCCTACAATGAGCAGTTCTTC. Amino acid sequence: CAWSPDRTSYNEQFF. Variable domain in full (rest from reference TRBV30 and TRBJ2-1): SQTIHQWPATLVQPVGSPLSLECTVEGTSNPNLYWYRQAAGRGLQLLFYSVGIGQISSEVPQNLSASRPQDRQFILSSKKLLLSDSGFYLCAWSPDRTSYNEQFFGPGTRLTVL.